This T cell receptor (beta chain) comes out of a study of long-term antiretroviral therapy in people with HIV. Survey-level resolution applied to immunoSEQ assay v3.0. The protocol was immunoSEQ multiplex PCR, while the TCRdb copy is restricted to in-frame clones and leaves out a portion. The sample holds tens of thousands of clones; 65% to 85% are singletons and the top ten take 7.2%. This CDR3 is 14 amino acids long. Germline V gives CDR1 SNHLY, CDR2 FYNNEI. V was clipped by 5 bases and J by 8 bases; unmatched bases: 7. About this clone: Antigen: not known.

Study-wide points: HIV repertoires spanned tighter CDR3 length ranges than controls did.

The clonotype comes from a man aged 25-40 years with HIV. The material sequenced was unsorted PBMCs, taken 1.5 years after starting antiretroviral therapy. V is TRBV2 and J is TRBJ2-1, with 9 bases that match TRBD1. CDR3 sequence: CASSWTGVGDEQFF. DNA for the CDR3: TGTGCCAGCAGTTGGACAGGGGTCGGGGATGAGCAGTTCTTC.